This T cell receptor beta chain was recovered during a study of early stage breast cancer tumors. The overall study: Of some 17 invasive breast tumors, about a dozen were hormone receptor-positive, HER2-negative. Roughly 8 ER+/PR+/HER2- tumors were invasive ductal; a few were invasive lobular.

Trimming left V 2 bases short and J 4 bases short, with 11 bases between. The CDR3 is 14 residues long. Germline-derived CDR1 and CDR2 are LNHDA and SQIVND (reference sequence). The protocol was immunoSEQ multiplex PCR, while the TCRdb copy is restricted to in-frame clones and leaves out a portion. The sample lists 70,000 or so clones, 75% to 90% occurring once. J is TRBJ1-2 and V is TRBV19; D is ambiguous. This receptor was obtained from a person aged 35 to 50 with breast cancer. Sample: blood. The CDR3 sequence: CASSISGRRYGYTF. The CDR3 DNA follows: TGTGCCAGTAGTATATCCGGACGGCGCTATGGCTACACCTTC. Combining the CDR3 with reference TRBV19 and TRBJ1-2 gives the whole variable domain DGGITQSPKYLFRKEGQNVTLSCEQNLNHDAMYWYRQDPGQGLRLIYYSQIVNDFQKGDIAEGYSVSREKKESFPLTVTSAQKNPTAFYLCASSISGRRYGYTFGSGTRLTVV.